Following are 8 T cell receptor beta chains from one sample sequenced in a study of blood T cell repertoires in COVID-19. The method was immunoSEQ multiplex PCR; TCRdb's version includes in-frame clones alone and lacks a portion of them. The sample gives around 270,000 clones, around 89% of which show up once; roughly 0.8% is in the top ten. The sample taken for sequencing was peripheral blood. The source is a man aged 30 to 45 with acute or convalescent COVID-19.

The J gene is TRBJ2-7, the V gene TRBV18; the D gene is possibly TRBD2 (6 bases). The CDR3 spans 14 residues. Germline V gene data show CDR1 as KGHSH and CDR2 as LQKENI. The ends were cut back, 3 bases at V and 3 bases at J, with 12 bases in the middle. The CDR3 DNA follows: TGTGCCAGCTCACCCTCCCGGGGAGGCTACGAGCAGTACTTC. Translation: CASSPSRGGYEQYF.

This rearrangement joins TRBV19 to TRBJ1-5; 8 bases are a match to TRBD1. CDR1 and CDR2 from the germline V gene are LNHDA and SQIVND (reference sequence). Germline trimming cut 7 bases from V and 4 bases from J; bases unmatched to any gene: 9. The CDR3 is made up of 15 amino acids. This CDR3 reads CASNIGQGNNQPQHF. CDR3 nucleotide sequence: TGTGCCAGTAACATAGGACAGGGTAATAATCAGCCCCAGCATTTT.

This sequence joins TRBV21-1 and TRBJ2-7; TRBD1 is taken as the D call from the table, unchecked against the DNA. TRBV21-1 is deemed a pseudogene. This CDR3 has 13 amino acids. Here the CDR3 DNA reads TGTGCCAGCAGCAAAGTACAGACCTACGAGCAGTACTTC. Translating it yields CASSKVQTYEQYF.

The chain uses TRBV4-1 and TRBJ1-5; TRBD1 aligns across 8 bases. V gave up 4 bases and J gave up 6 bases; unmatched junction bases: 5. Per germline, CDR1 MGHRA and CDR2 YSYEKL. CDR3 length: 14 residues. The CDR3 sequence is CASSLDRGGQPQHF. In DNA, the CDR3 is TGCGCCAGCAGCCTTGACAGGGGAGGTCAGCCCCAGCATTTT.

Remarks on this clone: Germline is not matched at one junction end, which may reflect a read error. The V call is TRBV6-1, the J call TRBJ1-3; D is unresolved. CDR3 length: 14 residues. Germline V gene data show CDR1 as MNHNS and CDR2 as SASEGT. The CDR3 sequence: CASSKAGSGNTIYF. Written as DNA, the CDR3 is TGTGCCAGCAGTAAAGCCGGGTCTGGAAACACCATATATTTT.

The chain combines TRBV6-5 with TRBJ1-5; D unclear. The CDR3 runs 15 residues. Per germline, CDR1 MNHEY and CDR2 SVGAGI. V shed 5 bases and J shed 4 bases, with 15 bases lying between them. In DNA form, the CDR3 reads TGTGCCAGCAGTCTGGGCGCGCTTCCAAATCAGCCCCAGCATTTT. As protein: CASSLGALPNQPQHF.

This clone appeared a single time. The chain has TRBV2 and TRBJ2-1; D is perhaps TRBD1 (5 bases). Trimming took 4 bases from V and 7 from J, leaving 11 bases between them. The CDR3 loop spans 13 amino acids. The germline V gene has CDR1 SNHLY and CDR2 FYNNEI. CDR3 region: CASSAGFMNEQFF. DNA for the CDR3: TGTGCCAGCAGTGCAGGGTTTATGAATGAGCAGTTCTTC.

The chain uses TRBV28 and TRBJ1-2; 7 bases line up with TRBD1. The germline V gene has CDR1 MDHEN and CDR2 SYDVKM. Trimming took 6 bases from V and 0 from J; bases not matched to a gene: 7. The CDR3 is 15 residues long. The DNA for the CDR3 is TGTGCCAGCAGAGGCGGCGGACAGGCTAACTATGGCTACACCTTC. Translating gives CASRGGGQANYGYTF.